This T cell receptor beta chain was sequenced in a study of cytomegalovirus exposure and HLA in healthy donors. From germline, CDR1 is SNHLY and CDR2 FYNNEI. The CDR3 is 14 amino acids. Trimming removed 6 bases from V and 3 bases from J, with 12 bases in between. Note on this clone: As yet, its antigen is unknown.

The PCR employed 60 Vbeta primers together with 13 Jbeta primers. This table comes from immunoSEQ multiplex PCR, and its TCRdb copy is limited to in-frame clones, with some not included. The sample consists of 85,000 to 100,000 clones, about three quarters of them appearing once. These donors counted as nominally healthy when sampled, but unrecorded immune exposures were likely. Broader study findings: Earlier analysis found most TCR beta V segments productive about 87% or about 30% of the time.

V and J are TRBV2 and TRBJ2-1, with D possibly being TRBD1 (5 bases). Material: PBMCs. This TCR was sampled from a human donor in good health. CDR3 sequence (DNA): TGTGCCAGCAGGGCGACAGTTATCTACAATGAGCAGTTCTTC. It codes for CASRATVIYNEQFF.